The present entry profiles one T cell receptor (beta chain) with its context. Which antigen it targets is not known. Per-nucleotide qualities are absent, and no much larger clonotype sits a single base away. Separate from the approximately 700-subject first cohort, the validation cohort of roughly 110 subjects was the group to which the donors belonged. The method was the immunoSEQ multiplex PCR assay. From the authors' description of their analysis: To diagnose cytomegalovirus status from the catalog of TCR beta chain sequences, a statistical classification framework was built. Drawn from immuneACCESS, this table holds only the in-frame rearrangements with V and J called that TCRdb kept. Clones are partly lost; checked studies trace under half to an unresolved V gene and leave the rest unexplained. The D gene and trimming were derived from the DNA, and the V and J assignments and clone size from that table. The sample contains about 250,000 clones, over 75% of them found a single time. The top ten clones comprise 12% of the sample.

The data were taken from a study of cytomegalovirus exposure and HLA in healthy donors (dated by TCRdb to 2016 to 2017). General notes on the study: The 650 to 750 repertoires of the first cohort and the 110 or so validation repertoires were produced on the same platform, according to a later analysis. The study was designed to test whether signatures of past pathogen exposure could be identified by cataloging public T cell receptors. Besides the first cohort of roughly 640 subjects, a separate validation cohort made up of roughly 120 different subjects was used. High-throughput TCR immunosequencing, statistical association of individual TCRs with disease status, and machine learning were combined to predict cytomegalovirus infection status.

On the study overall, not on this receptor specifically: The classifier was reported to diagnose cytomegalovirus status with high specificity and sensitivity in both the original cohort and the validation cohort. A few of the identified cytomegalovirus-associated TCR beta chains were confirmed in vitro to be specific for cytomegalovirus antigens. The study gave a list of some 150 TCR beta chains associated with cytomegalovirus. Across donors, most TCR sequences were observed very rarely, whereas some public TCRs were present in many individuals. The authors suggested that the approach could potentially be extended to other disease states and immunological phenotypes. In a later analysis, TCRs clustered in the first cohort were found to also tend to co-occur in the roughly 130 validation repertoires, with about 93% of cluster scores above 0. A later analysis had no HLA typing for the validation cohort, so co-occurrence there was scored across all 120 repertoires.

The sequenced sample was PBMCs. The clonotype originates from a man aged 18 to 30 in good health and CMV-seropositive.

The CDR3 protein sequence reads: CAIRDTGELFF. The DNA is as follows: TGTGCCATCAGGGACACCGGGGAGCTGTTTTTT. The receptor chain draws on TRBV10-3 and TRBJ2-2, with the identity of the D gene unclear. Including cysteine and phenylalanine, the CDR3 has 11 amino acids. CDR3 DNA only is kept here, 33 bases in frame from base 1. Looking up the germline V gene yields CDR1 ENHRY and CDR2 SYGVKD. At the junction V is shortened by 6 bases and J by 3 bases, with 2 bases in between.